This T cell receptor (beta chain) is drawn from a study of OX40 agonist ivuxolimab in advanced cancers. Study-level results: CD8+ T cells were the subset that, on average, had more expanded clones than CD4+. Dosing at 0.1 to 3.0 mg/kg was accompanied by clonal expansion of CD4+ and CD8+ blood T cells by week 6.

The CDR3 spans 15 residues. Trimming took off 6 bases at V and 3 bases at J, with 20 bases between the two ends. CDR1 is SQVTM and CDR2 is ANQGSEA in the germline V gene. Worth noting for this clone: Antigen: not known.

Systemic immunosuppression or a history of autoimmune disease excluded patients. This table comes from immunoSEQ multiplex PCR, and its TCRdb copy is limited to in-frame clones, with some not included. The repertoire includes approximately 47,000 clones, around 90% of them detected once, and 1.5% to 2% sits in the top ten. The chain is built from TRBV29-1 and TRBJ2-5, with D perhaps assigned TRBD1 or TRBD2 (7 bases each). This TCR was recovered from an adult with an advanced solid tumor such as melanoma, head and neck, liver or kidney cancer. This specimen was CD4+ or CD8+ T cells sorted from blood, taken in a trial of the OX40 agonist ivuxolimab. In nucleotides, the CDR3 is TGCAGCGTCCAAAAAGCGGGACAGACAAAAGAGACCCAGTACTTC. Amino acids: CSVQKAGQTKETQYF.